Listed below are T cell receptor beta chains from one sample, sequenced in a study of cytomegalovirus exposure and HLA in healthy donors. TCRdb's copy holds only in-frame clones and misses some; the assay was immunoSEQ multiplex PCR. The sample shows over 150,000 clones, less than 90% of them seen only once. The source material was PBMCs. The receptors shown here come from a woman in her twenties or thirties in good health and CMV-seronegative. CDR3s include the opening cysteine and the closing phenylalanine or tryptophan. The order of the fields is D gene, V gene, clone size, J gene, CDR3 protein, CDR3 DNA. D genes are given only for firm matches. Size is stated for part of the rows, as once, few or many counts, or as a class when the clone is expanded.

NA	TRBV9	NA	TRBJ2-1	CASSVGSGAPLGAYNEQFF	TGTGCCAGCAGCGTAGGATCAGGGGCCCCTTTGGGGGCCTACAATGAGCAGTTCTTC
TRBD1	TRBV9	NA	TRBJ2-2	CASSVVTGGTGELFF	TGTGCCAGCAGCGTAGTAACAGGGGGAACCGGGGAGCTGTTTTTT
NA	TRBV7-9	NA	TRBJ2-3	CASSSTGSTDTQYF	TGTGCCAGCAGCTCAACAGGGAGCACAGATACGCAGTATTTT
NA	TRBV19	many	TRBJ1-2	CASNPGSYGYTF	TGTGCCAGTAATCCGGGGAGCTATGGCTACACCTTC
NA	TRBV6-4	NA	TRBJ2-7	CASSDSPGTTALWNCEQYF	TGTGCCAGCAGTGACTCGCCAGGCACCACCGCCCTTTGGAATTGCGAGCAGTACTTC
TRBD2	TRBV19	NA	TRBJ2-7	CASSIMTSGYEQYF	TGTGCCAGTAGTATAATGACTAGCGGTTACGAGCAGTACTTC
TRBD1	TRBV5-1	NA	TRBJ1-2	CASSQPGQGFYGYTF	TGCGCCAGCAGCCAGCCGGGACAGGGCTTCTATGGCTACACCTTC
NA	TRBV15	NA	TRBJ1-1	CATSRGTRNTEAFF	TGTGCCACCAGCAGAGGGACGCGAAACACTGAAGCTTTCTTT
TRBD1	TRBV6-5	NA	TRBJ1-1	CASSRDRGNTEAFF	TGTGCCAGCAGCCGGGACAGGGGGAACACTGAAGCTTTCTTT
NA	TRBV4-3	NA	TRBJ1-2	CASSQDLRGGGYTF	TGCGCCAGCAGCCAAGATCTCAGGGGCGGTGGCTACACCTTC
NA	TRBV28	NA	TRBJ2-7	CASSLSGPDYEQYF	TGTGCCAGCAGTTTATCGGGACCGGACTACGAGCAGTACTTC
NA	TRBV5-4	NA	TRBJ2-7	CASSSPLHEQYF	TGTGCCAGCAGCTCGCCCCTCCACGAGCAGTACTTC
NA	TRBV18	NA	TRBJ1-1	CASSPAGYSTEAFF	TGTGCCAGCTCACCAGCAGGGTACAGCACTGAAGCTTTCTTT
NA	TRBV7-2	NA	TRBJ1-3	CASSLRLSGNTIYF	TGTGCCAGCAGCTTAAGGCTATCTGGAAACACCATATATTTT
TRBD1	TRBV4-3	NA	TRBJ1-2	CASSQLHRIDGTALYGYTF	TGCGCCAGCAGCCAACTCCACCGAATCGACGGGACAGCCCTCTATGGCTACACCTTC
NA	TRBV9	NA	TRBJ1-1	CASSSGTADTEAFF	TGTGCCAGCAGCTCAGGGACCGCCGACACTGAAGCTTTCTTT
NA	TRBV5-5	NA	TRBJ2-3	CASSLAGGALIDTQYF	TGTGCCAGCAGCTTGGCGGGGGGCGCGTTGATAGATACGCAGTATTTT
TRBD2	TRBV27	NA	TRBJ2-1	CASSLSVTSGGFQSSYNEQFF	TGTGCCAGCAGTTTATCGGTCACTAGCGGGGGATTCCAGAGCTCCTACAATGAGCAGTTCTTC
NA	TRBV27	NA	TRBJ2-1	CASARGSLLDEQFF	TGTGCCAGCGCTCGTGGCAGCCTCCTCGATGAGCAGTTCTTC
TRBD1	TRBV28	NA	TRBJ1-6	CASSPGTVYNSPLHF	TGTGCCAGCAGCCCGGGGACAGTTTATAATTCACCCCTCCACTTT
TRBD1	TRBV2	NA	TRBJ1-5	CASSRDRGNNQPQHF	TGTGCCAGCAGCAGGGACAGGGGAAACAATCAGCCCCAGCATTTT
NA	TRBV5-6	NA	TRBJ1-4	CASIPSLNGGPAVF	TGTGCCAGCATCCCCTCTTTAAACGGAGGACCCGCCGTTTTT
NA	TRBV7-2	NA	TRBJ1-3	CASSLSGQTIGNTIYF	TGTGCCAGCAGCTTATCTGGACAGACTATAGGAAACACCATATATTTT
TRBD1	TRBV4-3	NA	TRBJ2-7	CASSPGQGAPYEQYF	TGCGCCAGCAGCCCGGGACAGGGAGCCCCCTACGAGCAGTACTTC
NA	TRBV7-9	NA	TRBJ2-2	CASSWTDIANTGELFF	TGTGCCAGCAGCTGGACAGACATCGCGAACACCGGGGAGCTGTTTTTT
NA	TRBV5-4	NA	TRBJ1-1	CASSWTLNTEAFF	TGTGCCAGCAGCTGGACACTCAACACTGAAGCTTTCTTT
TRBD1	TRBV5-4	few	TRBJ1-2	CASSLVQGANYGYTF	TGTGCCAGCAGCTTGGTGCAGGGGGCTAACTATGGCTACACCTTC
TRBD2	TRBV2	NA	TRBJ2-1	CASSRLTSGRAVEQFF	TGTGCCAGCAGTCGATTGACTAGCGGGAGGGCCGTTGAGCAGTTCTTC
TRBD2	TRBV5-4	NA	TRBJ2-7	CASSLGTSGIMEQYF	TGTGCCAGCAGCTTGGGGACTAGCGGGATTATGGAGCAGTACTTC
NA	TRBV20-1	NA	TRBJ2-7	CSAREAYEQYF	TGCAGTGCTAGAGAGGCTTACGAGCAGTACTTC
NA	TRBV11-2	NA	TRBJ1-2	CASSLDTGAGYGYTF	TGTGCCAGCAGCTTAGATACTGGGGCGGGCTATGGCTACACCTTC
NA	TRBV7-9	NA	TRBJ2-5	CASSLGWGAPDRHAQYF	TGTGCCAGCAGCTTAGGATGGGGGGCCCCAGATCGGCATGCCCAGTACTTC
NA	TRBV2	NA	TRBJ2-7	CASSGQIYEQYF	TGTGCCAGCAGCGGACAGATCTACGAGCAGTACTTC
NA	TRBV7-2	once	TRBJ2-7	CASSQPRQGGGEQYF	TGTGCCAGCAGCCAACCCCGACAGGGAGGGGGCGAGCAGTACTTC
NA	TRBV30	once	TRBJ2-1	CAWNGAVGYNEQFF	TGTGCCTGGAACGGAGCAGTGGGGTACAATGAGCAGTTCTTC
TRBD1	TRBV28	NA	TRBJ1-2	CATLLHRDSNGYTF	TGTGCCACCCTCTTACACAGGGACAGCAATGGCTACACCTTC
NA	TRBV6-5	NA	TRBJ1-6	CASRQQGGLWSPLHF	TGTGCCAGCAGACAACAGGGTGGGCTATGGTCACCCCTCCACTTT
NA	TRBV19	once	TRBJ2-3	CASSIPSSAKSTDTQYF	TGTGCCAGTAGTATACCTTCTAGCGCGAAAAGCACAGATACGCAGTATTTT
TRBD1	TRBV14	NA	TRBJ1-6	CASSQGQGRNSPLHF	TGTGCCAGCAGCCAAGGACAGGGCAGGAATTCACCCCTCCACTTT
NA	TRBV30	NA	TRBJ2-2	CAWRVGVLTGELFF	TGTGCCTGGCGGGTGGGAGTTCTCACCGGGGAGCTGTTTTTT
NA	TRBV18	NA	TRBJ2-7	CASSSGGLTSYEQYF	TGTGCCAGCTCATCGGGCGGGCTGACCTCCTACGAGCAGTACTTC
TRBD1	TRBV9	NA	TRBJ1-4	CASSTGTGNEKLFF	TGTGCCAGCAGCACCGGGACAGGGAATGAAAAACTGTTTTTT
NA	TRBV19	NA	TRBJ1-5	CASSPGPGFRQPQHF	TGTGCCAGTAGCCCCGGGCCGGGGTTTAGGCAGCCCCAGCATTTT
NA	TRBV6-6	few	TRBJ2-1	CASSRPYNEQFF	TGTGCCAGCAGCCGCCCCTACAATGAGCAGTTCTTC